One sample yielded the 30 T cell receptor beta chains listed below, sequenced in a study of human T cells and chemical hapten exposure. One entry per CDR3 protein results from TCRdb running MiXCR on the RACE reads. The repertoire consists of around 360,000 distinct CDR3 sequences, with roughly 6.3% occurring once and the leading ten covering approximately 5.4%. The time point: patch test 2, 6 weeks after DPC sensitization. The treatment: therapeutic diphenylcyclopropenone sensitization with weekly scalp DPC. The material sequenced was whole blood, taken in connection with sensitization to the hapten diphenylcyclopropenone (DPC). The receptors shown here come from a woman in her late teens or twenties with alopecia areata. Some clones in this sample may be carry-over from other donors' samples.

This clonotype has just a few counts. This chain connects TRBV20-1 to TRBJ1-2; 7 bases align to TRBD1. The CDR3 consists of 11 residues. Trimming at V came to 5 bases and at J to 8 bases, leaving 5 bases not matched to a gene. CDR1 is DFQATT, CDR2 SNEGSKA, per germline (reference sequence). The CDR3 DNA sequence: TGCAGTGCTCCGACAGGGCAAGGCTACACCTTC. Residues: CSAPTGQGYTF.

This clonotype was seen a handful of times. V usage is TRBV12-5 and J usage is TRBJ1-2, with 9 bases aligning to TRBD1. This CDR3 comprises 14 residues. V was clipped by 1 base and J by 11 bases; unmatched bases: 8. Germline loops: CDR1 LGHNT, CDR2 FRNRAP. CDR3 sequence: CASGLDHRGQSYTF. In nucleotides, the CDR3 is TGTGCTAGTGGTTTGGATCACAGGGGGCAATCTTACACCTTC.

This clonotype was seen repeatedly, ten times or more. The chain links TRBV11-2 to TRBJ2-5; D ambiguous. V gave up 4 bases and J gave up 1 base, with 19 bases separating them. Per germline, CDR1 SGHAT and CDR2 FQNNGV. This CDR3 contains 17 residues. The DNA for the CDR3 is TGTGCCAGCAGCTCCAACCCCCTGGGCGCAATCCAAGAGACCCAGTACTTC. Protein product: CASSSNPLGAIQETQYF.

This clonotype was picked up many times. This sequence joins TRBV5-1 and TRBJ1-3; TRBD1 aligns across 9 bases. The CDR3 has 17 amino acids. Germline CDR1 reads SGHRS; CDR2 reads YFSETQ. Losses at the gene ends were 0 bases for V and 0 bases for J; bases not matched to a gene: 4. The CDR3 DNA sequence: TGCGCCAGCAGCTTGGGTACAGGGGGCAGCTCTGGAAACACCATATATTTT. Protein: CASSLGTGGSSGNTIYF.

Ten or more counts support this clonotype. V gene TRBV12-3 or TRBV12-4 combines with J gene TRBJ1-3; 7 bases are a match to TRBD1. The V and J ends lost 10 bases and 0 bases, in that order; junction bases with no gene match: 6. The CDR3 sequence is 14 residues long. CDR3 DNA: TGTGCCACTCAGGGGGGAGGCTCTGGAAACACCATATATTTT. Encoded protein: CATQGGGSGNTIYF.

This clonotype was observed a handful of times. The chain couples TRBV27 to TRBJ2-5; 8 bases are shared with TRBD1. CDR1 and CDR2 from the germline V gene are MNHEY and SMNVEV (reference sequence). This CDR3 is built from 14 residues. The V and J ends lost 5 bases and 1 base, in that order; junction bases with no gene match: 3. CDR3 sequence reads: CASSRGTGQETQYF. The CDR3 nucleotides read TGTGCCAGCAGTCGAGGGACAGGCCAAGAGACCCAGTACTTC.

This clonotype has ten or more counts. CDR3 loop: CASSQDPGQPTEAFF. The DNA of the CDR3 is TGTGCCAGCAGCCAAGATCCCGGACAACCTACTGAAGCTTTCTTT. This chain links TRBV3-1 with TRBJ1-1; a weak D match, TRBD1 (5 bases). CDR3 length: 15 amino acids. Germline V gene sequence: CDR1 LGHDT, CDR2 YNNKEL (reference sequence). The V end was cut by 0 bases, the J end by 5 bases, with 13 bases between.

This sequence joins TRBV6-1 and TRBJ1-5; unclear D gene. V gave up 0 bases and J gave up 3 bases, with 3 bases separating them. The CDR3 contains 13 residues. Germline loops: CDR1 MNHNS, CDR2 SASEGT. The CDR3: CASSEANNQPQHF. CDR3 bases: TGTGCCAGCAGTGAAGCCAACAATCAGCCCCAGCATTTT.

This clonotype was seen only a few times. The genes are TRBV6-1 and TRBJ2-6; no clear D gene. Trimming stripped 6 bases from V and 0 bases from J, with 21 bases between. Germline V gene sequence: CDR1 MNHNS, CDR2 SASEGT. This CDR3 is built from 19 residues. The CDR3 protein is CASSHRALITTSGANVLTF. The DNA for the CDR3 is TGTGCCAGCAGCCACCGGGCCTTGATAACTACCTCTGGGGCCAACGTCCTGACTTTC.

This clonotype has at least ten counts. This chain links TRBV6-2 or TRBV6-3 with TRBJ1-5; 11 bases match TRBD1. Germline CDR1 reads MNHEY; CDR2 reads SVGEGT. The CDR3 loop spans 18 amino acids. With V trimmed by 5 bases and J by 1 base, 10 bases remained unmatched. Here the CDR3 DNA reads TGTGCCAGCAGTGCGGGGACAGGGGGTATGACAAGCAATCAGCCCCAGCATTTT. The encoded protein is CASSAGTGGMTSNQPQHF.

J is TRBJ2-5 and V is TRBV6-2 or TRBV6-3; 10 bases map to TRBD2. This CDR3 is 16 amino acids long. Germline V gene data show CDR1 as MNHEY and CDR2 as SVGEGT. V lost 6 bases, J lost 5 bases, and 12 bases stayed unmatched. The CDR3 DNA sequence: TGTGCCAGCAGCCCGGGAGCGGGGGGGCCACTTGAGACCCAGTACTTC. Protein product: CASSPGAGGPLETQYF.

This clonotype was recorded at least ten times. The J gene is TRBJ1-1, the V gene TRBV5-4, with D maybe TRBD1 (5 bases). The CDR3 length is 15 residues. Germline-derived CDR1 and CDR2 are SGHNT and YYREEE (reference sequence). V was pared by 3 bases and J by 4 bases, with 16 bases between. The CDR3 region is CASSSRREIGTEAFF. DNA of the CDR3: TGTGCCAGCAGCTCTCGCAGGGAGATAGGCACTGAAGCTTTCTTT. The variable domain in full, completed from reference TRBV5-4 and TRBJ1-1, reads ETGVTQSPTHLIKTRGQQVTLRCSSQSGHNTVSWYQQALGQGPQFIFQYYREEENGRGNFPPRFSGLQFPNYSSELNVNALELDDSALYLCASSSRREIGTEAFFGQGTRLTVV.

This clonotype was found many times. This chain connects TRBV9 to TRBJ2-1; 7 bases align to TRBD2. J gave up 8 bases and V 0 bases, and 2 bases lay outside the gene matches. Germline-derived CDR1 and CDR2 are SGDLS and YYNGEE. The CDR3 is 13 amino acids. The CDR3 is CASSVDLADEQFF. For the CDR3, the DNA is TGTGCCAGCAGCGTAGACCTAGCGGATGAGCAGTTCTTC.

The sample holds many counts of this clonotype. This chain joins TRBV29-1 and TRBJ2-1; weak D call: TRBD1 (5 bases). Looked up from germline, CDR1 is SQVTM and CDR2 is ANQGSEA. Trimming pared 4 bases from V and 9 bases from J, leaving 16 bases between. The CDR3 sequence is 13 residues long. The chain's CDR3 is CSVAPQTVGEQFF. The CDR3 coding sequence is TGCAGCGTTGCCCCCCAGACAGTTGGTGAGCAGTTCTTC.

Only a few counts were recorded for this clonotype. The V and J genes are TRBV7-9 and TRBJ2-2; D unclear. CDR3 size: 12 residues. V shed 5 bases and J shed 10 bases, with 11 bases lying between them. Per germline, CDR1 SEHNR and CDR2 FQNEAQ (reference sequence). The CDR3 nucleotides read TGTGCCAGCAGCCCAACTGATACGGAGCTGTTTTTT. This sequence encodes CASSPTDTELFF.

The rearrangement links TRBV20-1 to TRBJ1-1; D unclear. CDR3 length equals 13 residues. The germline CDR1 and CDR2 sequences are DFQATT and SNEGSKA (reference sequence). Trimming took off 3 bases at V and 1 base at J, with 9 bases between the two ends. The CDR3 loop reads CSARRETNTEAFF. In nucleotides, the CDR3 is TGCAGTGCTAGGCGAGAGACGAACACTGAAGCTTTCTTT.

This clonotype came up many times. The rearrangement joins TRBV4-1 to TRBJ1-4; D is unclear. V was trimmed by 3 bases and J by 7 bases, leaving 15 bases between them. The CDR3 covers 15 residues. The germline CDR1 and CDR2 sequences are MGHRA and YSYEKL. In DNA, the CDR3 is TGCGCCAGCAGCCAGGCCCCGGGATCGCGTGAAAAACTGTTTTTT. Amino acid sequence: CASSQAPGSREKLFF.

This clonotype was picked up a small number of times. This sequence joins TRBV2 and TRBJ1-1; D is ambiguous. V gave up 8 bases and J gave up 1 base, with 5 bases separating them. Per the germline V gene, CDR1 is SNHLY and CDR2 is FYNNEI. The CDR3 loop spans 11 amino acids. DNA of the CDR3: TGTGCCAGCCCCTCGAACACTGAAGCTTTCTTT. Its protein product is CASPSNTEAFF.

This clonotype has a count of ten or more. The rearrangement links TRBV29-1 to TRBJ2-6, with D uncertain. The CDR3 totals 14 residues. V was shortened by 3 bases and J by 0 bases, with 6 bases between the two germline ends. CDR1 SQVTM and CDR2 ANQGSEA come from the germline V gene. As DNA, the CDR3 is TGCAGCGTTGATGATACCTCTGGGGCCAACGTCCTGACTTTC. Translated, it gives CSVDDTSGANVLTF.

This sequence joins TRBV5-4 and TRBJ2-1, with 15 bases lining up with TRBD2. Losses at the gene ends were 4 bases for V and 7 bases for J; bases not matched to a gene: 3. The CDR3 totals 15 residues. Germline CDR1 and CDR2: SGHNT and YYREEE (reference sequence). This chain's CDR3 is CASSMGTSGGNEQFF. As DNA, the CDR3 is TGTGCCAGCAGCATGGGGACTAGCGGGGGGAATGAGCAGTTCTTC. The full variable domain, in which reference TRBV5-4 and TRBJ2-1 provide the parts outside the CDR3, is ETGVTQSPTHLIKTRGQQVTLRCSSQSGHNTVSWYQQALGQGPQFIFQYYREEENGRGNFPPRFSGLQFPNYSSELNVNALELDDSALYLCASSMGTSGGNEQFFGPGTRLTVL.

J is TRBJ2-2 and V is TRBV20-1, with D hard to call. The germline V gene has CDR1 DFQATT and CDR2 SNEGSKA (reference sequence). Between the trimmed V and J ends, which lost 7 bases and 2 bases, there was a span of 11 bases. This CDR3 is built from 13 residues. The CDR3 is CSVSELNTGELFF. The DNA for the CDR3 is TGCAGTGTTTCAGAGTTAAACACCGGGGAGCTGTTTTTT.

The chain links TRBV2 to TRBJ1-2; D may be TRBD1 (6 bases). V was pared by 4 bases and J by 0 bases, with 12 bases between. CDR3 length: 15 residues. Germline V gene sequence: CDR1 SNHLY, CDR2 FYNNEI. As DNA, the CDR3 is TGTGCCAGCAGTGTGGAGGCAGGGGCTAACTATGGCTACACCTTC. Amino acids: CASSVEAGANYGYTF.

The sample holds a few counts of this clonotype. The genes are TRBV7-2 and TRBJ2-1, with D possibly being TRBD2 (5 bases). V lost 1 base to trimming and J lost 10 bases, with 8 bases between them. Germline V CDR1 and CDR2: SGHTA, FQGNSA. This CDR3 is built from 12 residues. The CDR3, as DNA: TGTGCCAGCAGCTTAGTGGGCGGGGAGCAGTTCTTC. This sequence encodes CASSLVGGEQFF. The whole variable domain, filled in from reference TRBV7-2 and TRBJ2-1, reads GAGVSQSPSNKVTEKGKDVELRCDPISGHTALYWYRQSLGQGLEFLIYFQGNSAPDKSGLPSDRFSAERTGGSVSTLTIQRTQQEDSAVYLCASSLVGGEQFFGPGTRLTVL.

This clonotype has just a few counts. V and J are TRBV7-9 and TRBJ2-7, with D tentatively TRBD1 or TRBD2 (5 bases each). Trimming removed 3 bases from V and 12 bases from J, with 18 bases in between. The CDR3 is made up of 13 amino acids. Germline V CDR1 and CDR2: SEHNR, FQNEAQ (reference sequence). The DNA for the CDR3 is TGTGCCAGCAGCTTTGGGACCGACATGAACGGGTACTTC. Amino acids: CASSFGTDMNGYF.

This clonotype was counted between two and nine times. The genes are TRBV12-3 or TRBV12-4 and TRBJ2-2; 7 nucleotides line up with TRBD2. CDR3 size: 19 residues. The V gene end was trimmed by 3 bases and the J gene end by 5 bases; junction bases not matched to a gene: 18. In DNA form, the CDR3 reads TGTGCCAGCAGTTTCATTTTCCGTAGTGTACTAGCGAGGACCGGGGAGCTGTTTTTT. Protein product: CASSFIFRSVLARTGELFF.

This clonotype came up many times. The chain uses TRBV20-1 and TRBJ1-1; no definite D call. The CDR3 runs 16 residues. CDR1 is DFQATT, CDR2 SNEGSKA, per germline (reference sequence). The CDR3 bases are TGCACACCTAGGACCTCTAACCCCCTTTGGGGCACTGAAGCTTTCTTT. It translates to CTPRTSNPLWGTEAFF.

This clonotype was observed many times. The chain joins TRBV12-3 or TRBV12-4 to TRBJ1-5; D is ambiguous. The CDR3 runs 14 residues. V was clipped by 0 bases and J by 5 bases, with 8 bases between them. CDR3 protein: CASSLAFGDQPQHF. In DNA, the CDR3 is TGTGCCAGCAGTTTAGCATTTGGGGATCAGCCCCAGCATTTT.

In its sample, this clonotype was seen many times. The rearrangement joins TRBV12-3 or TRBV12-4 to TRBJ1-2; 9 nucleotides match TRBD1. This CDR3 comprises 15 residues. The V and J ends lost 5 bases and 4 bases, in that order; junction bases with no gene match: 8. CDR3 bases: TGTGCCAGCAGTCTACAGGGGGCGTACGGCTATGGCTACACCTTC. Translating it yields CASSLQGAYGYGYTF.

This CDR3 reads CAVRRGGEQFF. CDR3 in DNA: TGTGCCGTGCGGAGGGGAGGGGAGCAGTTCTTC. J is TRBJ2-1 and V is TRBV10-3; 7 bases fit TRBD2. The CDR3 covers 11 residues. Germline assignment: CDR1 ENHRY and CDR2 SYGVKD. The ends lost 11 bases at V and 10 bases at J; junction bases unmatched: 8.

Ten or more counts support this clonotype. This rearrangement joins TRBV20-1 to TRBJ2-3; D is ambiguous. CDR1 is DFQATT and CDR2 is SNEGSKA in the germline V gene (reference sequence). The CDR3 is 13 residues long. V lost 1 base and J lost 4, with 9 bases in between. The CDR3 sequence: CSARVSQSDTQYF. CDR3 nucleotide sequence: TGCAGTGCTAGAGTGTCGCAGTCAGATACGCAGTATTTT.